These 11 T cell receptor beta chains were sequenced from one sample in a study of OX40 agonist ivuxolimab in advanced cancers. Produced via immunoSEQ multiplex PCR; TCRdb's table is partial and in-frame only. The sample records 75,000 to 95,000 clones, around 86% being singletons. This material consisted of CD4+ or CD8+ T cells sorted from blood, taken in a trial of the OX40 agonist ivuxolimab. The receptors derive from an adult with an advanced solid tumor such as melanoma, head and neck, liver or kidney cancer.

The CDR3 loop reads CASSLAGGVSGNTIYF. CDR3 DNA: TGTGCCAGCAGCTTGGCAGGGGGGGTATCTGGAAACACCATATATTTT. The chain combines TRBV5-4 with TRBJ1-3; 7 positions match TRBD1. V was clipped by 0 bases and J by 1 base; unmatched bases: 4. The CDR3 has 16 residues. Germline CDR1 reads SGHNT; CDR2 reads YYREEE (reference sequence).

The chain employs TRBV25-1 and TRBJ1-5; D unclear. CDR1 is MGHDK, CDR2 SYGVNS, per germline. There are 16 residues in the CDR3. V shed 0 bases and J shed 0 bases, with 9 bases lying between them. The CDR3 DNA reads as TGTGCCAGCAGTGAATATCGCCTTTATAGCAATCAGCCCCAGCATTTT. This codes for CASSEYRLYSNQPQHF.

The gene calls are TRBV6-5 and TRBJ2-2; D is unresolved. The CDR3 runs to 14 residues. Per germline, CDR1 MNHEY and CDR2 SVGAGI. V was shortened by 2 bases and J by 3 bases, with 7 bases between the two germline ends. CDR3 loop: CASSYVQHTGELFF. The DNA of the CDR3 is TGTGCCAGCAGTTACGTCCAGCACACCGGGGAGCTGTTTTTT.

The genes are TRBV7-9 and TRBJ1-1; D gene uncertain. CDR1 and CDR2 from the germline V gene are SEHNR and FQNEAQ (reference sequence). Between the trimmed V and J ends, which lost 1 base and 1 base, there was a span of 7 bases. The CDR3 has 14 residues. CDR3 nucleotides: TGTGCCAGCAGCTTAGATACAACGAACACTGAAGCTTTCTTT. Translation gives CASSLDTTNTEAFF.

The V and J genes are TRBV18 and TRBJ1-6; TRBD1 matches at 8 bases. Per the germline V gene, CDR1 is KGHSH and CDR2 is LQKENI. There are 17 residues in the CDR3. Trimming cost V 3 bases and J 7 bases; bases outside gene matches: 11. The CDR3 here is CASSPLSGGSGNSPLHF. The CDR3 DNA reads TGTGCCAGCTCACCGCTATCAGGGGGCTCGGGAAATTCACCCCTCCACTTT.

The chain is built from TRBV30 and TRBJ1-3; D possibly corresponds to TRBD1 (5 bases). Trimming cost V 1 base and J 8 bases, with 12 bases left between them. The CDR3 is 13 residues long. Germline CDR1 is GTSNPN and CDR2 is SVGIG (reference sequence). The CDR3 is CAWSEMLGDTIYF. DNA of the CDR3: TGTGCCTGGAGTGAGATGCTAGGGGACACCATATATTTT.

J is TRBJ2-7 and V is TRBV19; possibly TRBD2 for D (6 bases). The germline V and J ends were trimmed by 3 bases and 0 bases, with 12 bases remaining between them. In germline, CDR1 is LNHDA, CDR2 SQIVND (reference sequence). The CDR3 runs to 15 residues. CDR3 residues: CASSMVGGISYEQYF. The CDR3 bases are TGTGCCAGTAGTATGGTTGGGGGGATCTCCTACGAGCAGTACTTC.

This sequence joins TRBV19 and TRBJ1-2; D ambiguous. Germline V CDR1 and CDR2: LNHDA, SQIVND (reference sequence). The CDR3 is 14 amino acids. Between the trimmed V and J ends, which lost 4 bases and 0 bases, there was a span of 9 bases. CDR3: CASSTGPTNYGYTF. CDR3 nucleotides: TGTGCCAGTAGTACTGGACCGACTAACTATGGCTACACCTTC.

The rearrangement joins TRBV5-1 to TRBJ2-2; possible D gene TRBD1, 5 bases. Per the germline V gene, CDR1 is SGHRS and CDR2 is YFSETQ. V lost 3 bases, J lost 1 base, and 10 bases lay in between. The CDR3 is made up of 15 amino acids. The CDR3 protein is CASSSLGQNTGELFF. CDR3 DNA: TGCGCCAGCAGCTCTTTGGGGCAGAACACCGGGGAGCTGTTTTTT.

The V and J genes are TRBV21-1 and TRBJ2-3; whether TRBD1, the table's D call, matches the DNA was not checked. TRBV21-1 is a documented pseudogene. The CDR3 sequence is 16 residues long. CDR3 nucleotides: TGTGCCAGCAGCATGGACAGGGGAGTGGGCACAGATACGCAGTATTTT. Translated: CASSMDRGVGTDTQYF.

The sample holds a few counts of this clone. The rearrangement uses TRBV28 and TRBJ1-2; 8 bases align to TRBD1. J gave up 6 bases and V 6 bases, and 9 bases lay outside the gene matches. Germline CDR1 MDHEN, CDR2 SYDVKM. The CDR3 consists of 14 residues. Here the CDR3 reads CASSPWTGTDGYTF. The DNA for the CDR3 is TGTGCCAGCAGCCCCTGGACAGGGACTGATGGCTACACCTTC.